This record covers a single TCR beta chain. Its antigen is unknown. This sample is drawn from a study of T cell repertoires in cytomegalovirus infection. Overall study context: Public TCR beta signatures indicated both CMV infection and matching HLA type. The study's findings and limits: Clonotypes of TCR beta that were HLA-C-restricted and CMV-specific dominated the ex vivo response.

The CDR3 runs to 13 residues. Losses at the gene ends were 3 bases for V and 13 bases for J; bases not matched to a gene: 11. Germline assignment: CDR1 SGHTA and CDR2 FQGNSA. TCRdb called the reads again in MiXCR, with one record for every CDR3 protein. The sample shows hundreds of thousands of distinct CDR3 sequences, around 31% of them seen only once. This TCR was recovered from a human donor in good health (CMV status not recorded). Some clones in this sample may be carry-over from other donors' samples. The sample consisted of cultured CD8+ T cells from PBMCs, taken from culture after CMV antigen stimulation. This chain links TRBV7-2 with TRBJ1-2; 7 bases match TRBD1. In DNA form, the CDR3 reads TGTGCCAGCAGCTTTTGGGACAGCGCCGGAAGCACCTTC. This sequence encodes CASSFWDSAGSTF.